Here is one T cell receptor (beta chain) with its context. Produced via immunoSEQ multiplex PCR; TCRdb's table is partial and in-frame only. The sample yields over 40,000 clones, approximately 90% seen once. CDR1 is MNHEY, CDR2 SVGAGI, per germline. The CDR3 runs 11 residues. The V and J ends lost 5 bases and 16 bases, in that order; junction bases with no gene match: 4. This sample was taken from a study of T cell changes during pregnancy in multiple sclerosis. This TCR came from a female donor in good health, enrolled as a control in a pregnancy study. The chain employs TRBV6-5 and TRBJ1-6; TRBD1 aligns across 8 bases. The sample was CD8+ T cells from peripheral blood mononuclear cells, taken after pregnancy. CDR3 DNA: TGTGCCAGCAGTACCCGGACAGGGCTCCACTTT. Translation gives CASSTRTGLHF.